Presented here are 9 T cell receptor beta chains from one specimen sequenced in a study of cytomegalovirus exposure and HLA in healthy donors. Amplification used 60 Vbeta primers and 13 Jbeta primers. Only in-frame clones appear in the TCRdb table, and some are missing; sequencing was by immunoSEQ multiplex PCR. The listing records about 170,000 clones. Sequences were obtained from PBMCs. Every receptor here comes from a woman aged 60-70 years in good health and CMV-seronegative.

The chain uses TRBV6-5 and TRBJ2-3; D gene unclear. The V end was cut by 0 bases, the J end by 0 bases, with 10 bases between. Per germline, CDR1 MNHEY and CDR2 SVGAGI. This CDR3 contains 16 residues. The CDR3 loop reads CASSYSPSGSTDTQYF. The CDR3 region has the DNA TGTGCCAGCAGTTACTCGCCTAGTGGTAGCACAGATACGCAGTATTTT.

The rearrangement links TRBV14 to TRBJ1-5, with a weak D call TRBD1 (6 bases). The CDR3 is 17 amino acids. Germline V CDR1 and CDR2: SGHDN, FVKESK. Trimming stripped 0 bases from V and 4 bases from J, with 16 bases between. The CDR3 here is CASSQDLGEGGNQPQHF. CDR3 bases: TGTGCCAGCAGCCAAGATTTGGGGGAGGGGGGAAATCAGCCCCAGCATTTT.

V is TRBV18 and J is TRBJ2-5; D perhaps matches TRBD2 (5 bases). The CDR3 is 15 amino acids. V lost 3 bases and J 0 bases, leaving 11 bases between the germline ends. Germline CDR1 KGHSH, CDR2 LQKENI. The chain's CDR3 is CASSPSGGYQETQYF. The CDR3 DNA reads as TGTGCCAGCTCACCTTCGGGCGGGTACCAAGAGACCCAGTACTTC.

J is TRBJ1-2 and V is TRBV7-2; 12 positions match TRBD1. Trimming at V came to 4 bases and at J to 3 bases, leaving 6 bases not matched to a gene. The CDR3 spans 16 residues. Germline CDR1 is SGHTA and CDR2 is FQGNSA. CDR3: CASSSGTGGIHYGYTF. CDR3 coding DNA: TGTGCCAGCAGCTCCGGGACAGGGGGCATTCACTATGGCTACACCTTC.

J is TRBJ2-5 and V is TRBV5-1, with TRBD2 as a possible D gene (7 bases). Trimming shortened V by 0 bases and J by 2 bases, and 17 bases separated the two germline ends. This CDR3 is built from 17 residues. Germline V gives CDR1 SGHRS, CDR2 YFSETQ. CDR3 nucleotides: TGCGCCAGCAGCTTGGCTCCGGGGGGCGGTGGTCAAGAGACCCAGTACTTC. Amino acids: CASSLAPGGGGQETQYF.

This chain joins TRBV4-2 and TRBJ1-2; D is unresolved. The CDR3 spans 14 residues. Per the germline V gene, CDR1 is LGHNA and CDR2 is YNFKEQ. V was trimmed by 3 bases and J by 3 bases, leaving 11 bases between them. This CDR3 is CASSQAGNHYGYTF. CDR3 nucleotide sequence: TGTGCCAGCAGCCAGGCGGGGAATCACTATGGCTACACCTTC.

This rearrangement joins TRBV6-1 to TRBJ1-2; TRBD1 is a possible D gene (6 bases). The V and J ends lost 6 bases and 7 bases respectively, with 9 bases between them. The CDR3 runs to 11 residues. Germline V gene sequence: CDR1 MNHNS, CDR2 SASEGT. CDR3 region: CASRIRGGYTF. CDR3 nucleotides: TGTGCCAGCAGAATCAGGGGTGGCTACACCTTC.

CDR3 residues: CASTGRLADYNEQFF. As DNA, the CDR3 is TGTGCCAGCACCGGCAGGCTAGCGGATTACAATGAGCAGTTCTTC. This sequence joins TRBV2 and TRBJ2-1, with 7 positions matching TRBD2. The CDR3 covers 15 residues. Per the germline V gene, CDR1 is SNHLY and CDR2 is FYNNEI. V shed 7 bases and J 4 bases; nucleotides not matched to a gene: 10.

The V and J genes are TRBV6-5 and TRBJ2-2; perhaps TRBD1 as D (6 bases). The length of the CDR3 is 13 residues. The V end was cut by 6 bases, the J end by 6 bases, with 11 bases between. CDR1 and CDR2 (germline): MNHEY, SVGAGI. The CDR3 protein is CASSRGQSGELFF. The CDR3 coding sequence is TGTGCCAGCAGCAGGGGACAATCCGGGGAGCTGTTTTTT.